The clone carrying this T cell receptor (beta chain) was picked up a small number of times. Its target is unknown. This record comes from a study of cytomegalovirus exposure and HLA in healthy donors. Study-wide results and caveats: In a later analysis, compared with equally common non-associated chains, HLA-associated beta chains were more expanded. Later analysis identified 16,000 or so TCR beta sequences associated with HLA alleles, using a false discovery rate threshold of 0.05.

The PCR ran on 60 Vbeta and 13 Jbeta primers. Assay used: immunoSEQ multiplex PCR; TCRdb lists only in-frame clones, some missing. The table records 200,000 to 250,000 clones, about three quarters of them present only once. This CDR3 region has 14 residues. Germline CDR1 reads MNHNS; CDR2 reads SASEGT. The ends were cut back, 6 bases at V and 3 bases at J, with 9 bases in the middle. Input material: PBMCs. The receptor was derived from an older woman in good health and CMV-seropositive. This chain connects TRBV6-1 to TRBJ1-6; D ambiguous. The CDR3 sequence is CASSDTIYNSPLHF. For the CDR3, the DNA is TGTGCCAGCAGCGACACAATCTATAATTCACCCCTCCACTTT.